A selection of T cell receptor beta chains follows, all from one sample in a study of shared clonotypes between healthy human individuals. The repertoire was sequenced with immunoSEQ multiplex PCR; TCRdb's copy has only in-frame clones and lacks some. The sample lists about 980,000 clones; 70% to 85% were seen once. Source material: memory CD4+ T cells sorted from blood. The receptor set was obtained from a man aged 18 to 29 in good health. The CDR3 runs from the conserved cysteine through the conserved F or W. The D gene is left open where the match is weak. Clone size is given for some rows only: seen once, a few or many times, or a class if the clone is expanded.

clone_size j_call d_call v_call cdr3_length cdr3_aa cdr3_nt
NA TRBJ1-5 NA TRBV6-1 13 CASSEGIYQPQHF TGTGCCAGCAGTGAAGGGATTTATCAGCCCCAGCATTTT
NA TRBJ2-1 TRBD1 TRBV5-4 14 CASSGTGGSDEQFF TGTGCCAGCAGCGGCACAGGGGGCTCGGATGAGCAGTTCTTC
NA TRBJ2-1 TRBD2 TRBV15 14 CATRTSGRLNEQFF TGTGCCACCAGGACTAGCGGGAGGCTCAATGAGCAGTTCTTC
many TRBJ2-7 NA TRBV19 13 CASSIIPTREQYF TGTGCCAGTAGTATAATCCCTACACGCGAGCAGTACTTC
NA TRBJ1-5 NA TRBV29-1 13 CSVDLGNNQPQHF TGCAGCGTTGATCTCGGCAACAATCAGCCCCAGCATTTT
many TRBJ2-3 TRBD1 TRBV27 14 CASSRQGFTDTQYF TGTGCCAGCAGCCGACAGGGTTTCACAGATACGCAGTATTTT
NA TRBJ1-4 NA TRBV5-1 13 CASKGDNNEKLFF TGCGCCAGCAAGGGGGACAATAATGAAAAACTGTTTTTT
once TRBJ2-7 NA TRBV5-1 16 CASSSGGPSKPYEQYF TGCGCCAGCAGCTCCGGTGGGCCTTCTAAACCCTACGAGCAGTACTTC
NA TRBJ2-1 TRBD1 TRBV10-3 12 CAISGTGNEQFF TGTGCCATCAGTGGGACAGGCAATGAGCAGTTCTTC
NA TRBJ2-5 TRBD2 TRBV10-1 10 CASGMREQYF TGCGCCAGCGGGATGCGGGAGCAGTACTTC
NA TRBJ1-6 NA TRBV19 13 CASSPDSNSPLHF TGTGCCAGTAGCCCGGACAGTAATTCACCCCTCCACTTT
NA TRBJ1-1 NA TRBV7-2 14 CASSSATGFTEAFF TGTGCCAGCAGCTCCGCCACAGGGTTCACTGAAGCTTTCTTT
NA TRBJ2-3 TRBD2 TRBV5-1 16 CASSPSALAGTDTQYF TGCGCCAGCAGCCCCTCGGCTCTAGCGGGCACAGATACGCAGTATTTT
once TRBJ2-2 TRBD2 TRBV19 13 CASGEGKAGELFF TGTGCCAGTGGGGAGGGGAAAGCCGGGGAGCTGTTTTTT
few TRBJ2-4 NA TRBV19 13 CASRTYGGARQYF TGTGCCAGTAGAACTTACGGAGGGGCACGGCAGTACTTC
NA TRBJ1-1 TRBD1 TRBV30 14 CAWSLGQGATEAFF TGTGCCTGGAGCCTGGGACAGGGGGCCACTGAAGCTTTCTTT
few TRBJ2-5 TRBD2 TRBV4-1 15 CASSVGLAGQETQYF TGCGCCAGCAGCGTGGGACTAGCGGGGCAAGAGACCCAGTACTTC
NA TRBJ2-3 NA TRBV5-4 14 CASSVGISTDTQYF TGTGCCAGCAGCGTGGGGATAAGCACAGATACGCAGTATTTT
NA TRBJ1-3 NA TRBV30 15 CAWSGTEHPGNTIYF TGTGCCTGGAGTGGTACAGAGCATCCTGGAAACACCATATATTTT
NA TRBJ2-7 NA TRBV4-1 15 CASSQHRDWTYEQYF TGCGCCAGCAGCCAACACCGGGACTGGACTTACGAGCAGTACTTC
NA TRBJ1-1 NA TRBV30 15 CAWSALTGIRTEAFF TGTGCCTGGAGTGCGTTGACAGGAATTCGCACTGAAGCTTTCTTT
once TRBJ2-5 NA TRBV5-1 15 CASSLRGGWSETQYF TGCGCCAGCAGCTTGAGAGGGGGTTGGTCGGAGACCCAGTACTTC
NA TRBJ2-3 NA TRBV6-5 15 CASRKTPWEGGTQYF TGTGCCAGCAGAAAAACACCTTGGGAGGGGGGTACGCAGTATTTT
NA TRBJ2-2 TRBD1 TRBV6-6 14 CASQWGQVTGELFF TGTGCCTCCCAGTGGGGACAGGTAACCGGGGAGCTGTTTTTT
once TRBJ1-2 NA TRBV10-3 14 CAISALGVVYGYTF TGTGCCATCAGCGCACTGGGGGTGGTGTATGGCTACACCTTC
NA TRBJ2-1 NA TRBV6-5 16 CASRYAGTNSYNEQFF TGTGCCAGCAGGTACGCCGGGACCAACTCCTACAATGAGCAGTTCTTC
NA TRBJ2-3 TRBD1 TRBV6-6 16 CASSYPGTGNTDTQYF TGTGCCAGCAGTTATCCCGGGACAGGGAACACAGATACGCAGTATTTT
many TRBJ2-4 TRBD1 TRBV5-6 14 CASSLRTGRGIQYF TGTGCCAGCAGCCTCCGGACAGGGAGAGGCATTCAGTACTTC
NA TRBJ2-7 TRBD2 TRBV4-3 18 CASSLHSLTSGTFYEQYF TGCGCCAGCAGTCTACACAGCCTCACTAGCGGGACCTTCTACGAGCAGTACTTC
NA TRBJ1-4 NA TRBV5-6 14 CASSLDRLREKLFF TGTGCCAGCAGCTTAGACAGGTTAAGGGAAAAACTGTTTTTT
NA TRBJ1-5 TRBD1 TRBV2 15 CASSPGQAPNQPQHF TGTGCCAGCAGCCCGGGACAGGCCCCCAATCAGCCCCAGCATTTT
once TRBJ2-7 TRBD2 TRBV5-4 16 CASSQPASGSIYEQYF TGTGCCAGCAGTCAGCCAGCCAGCGGGAGTATTTACGAGCAGTACTTC
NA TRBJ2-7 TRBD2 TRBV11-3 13 CASSLSGSDEQYF TGTGCCAGCAGCTTAAGCGGGAGTGACGAGCAGTACTTC
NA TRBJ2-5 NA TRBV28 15 CASSLAGLTKETQYF TGTGCCAGCAGTTTAGCCGGACTAACGAAAGAGACCCAGTACTTC
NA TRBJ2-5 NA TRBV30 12 CAYNRVAETQYF TGTGCCTACAACAGGGTAGCGGAGACCCAGTACTTC
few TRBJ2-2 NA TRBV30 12 CAWRRLSGELFF TGTGCCTGGAGAAGGTTATCCGGGGAGCTGTTTTTT
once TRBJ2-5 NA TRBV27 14 CASSLWRDQETQYF TGTGCCAGCAGCCTCTGGAGGGACCAAGAGACCCAGTACTTC
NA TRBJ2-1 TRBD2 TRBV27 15 CASANLAGGYNEQFF TGTGCCAGCGCCAATTTAGCGGGAGGCTACAATGAGCAGTTCTTC
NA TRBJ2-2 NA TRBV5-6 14 CASSPDTNTGELFF TGTGCCAGCAGCCCCGACACCAACACCGGGGAGCTGTTTTTT
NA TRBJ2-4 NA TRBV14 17 CASSQDNVGEAKNIQYF TGTGCCAGCAGCCAAGATAACGTCGGTGAGGCCAAAAACATTCAGTACTTC
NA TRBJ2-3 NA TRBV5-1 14 CASSVRDSTDTQYF TGCGCCAGCAGCGTTAGGGACAGCACAGATACGCAGTATTTT
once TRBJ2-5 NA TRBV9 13 CASSVTDQETQYF TGTGCCAGCAGCGTAACCGATCAAGAGACCCAGTACTTC
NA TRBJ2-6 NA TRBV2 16 CASSVLTTSGANVLTF TGTGCCAGCAGTGTTCTCACAACCTCTGGGGCCAACGTCCTGACTTTC
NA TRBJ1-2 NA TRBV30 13 CAWSTGAGYGYTF TGTGCCTGGAGTACGGGGGCCGGCTATGGCTACACCTTC
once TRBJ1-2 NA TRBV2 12 CASIGFNYGYTF TGTGCCAGCATCGGGTTTAACTATGGCTACACCTTC
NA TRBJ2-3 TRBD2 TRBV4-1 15 CASSRGLAGSDTQYF TGCGCCAGCAGCCGGGGACTAGCGGGTTCAGATACGCAGTATTTT
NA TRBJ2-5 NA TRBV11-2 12 CASSLFPATQYF TGTGCCAGCAGCTTATTCCCGGCGACCCAGTACTTC
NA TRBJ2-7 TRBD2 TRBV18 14 CASSRGGSLSQQYF TGTGCCAGCTCACGCGGCGGGAGCCTATCCCAACAGTACTTC
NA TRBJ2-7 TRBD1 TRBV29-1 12 CSVYGTGYEQYF TGCAGCGTTTATGGGACAGGGTACGAGCAGTACTTC
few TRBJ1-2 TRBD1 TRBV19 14 CASSPTGRKGGYTF TGTGCCAGTAGCCCGACAGGGAGAAAGGGGGGCTACACCTTC
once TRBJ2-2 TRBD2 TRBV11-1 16 CASTQIAGAATGELFF TGTGCCAGCACTCAGATAGCGGGGGCCGCCACCGGGGAGCTGTTTTTT
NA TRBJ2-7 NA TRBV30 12 CAWGGSFGEQYF TGTGCCTGGGGAGGTTCCTTTGGCGAGCAGTACTTC
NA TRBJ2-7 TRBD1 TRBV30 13 CAWKGGASHEQYF TGTGCCTGGAAAGGGGGCGCGAGCCACGAGCAGTACTTC
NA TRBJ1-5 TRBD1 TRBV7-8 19 CASSLALSMGQGARQPQHF TGTGCCAGCAGCTTAGCTTTATCGATGGGACAGGGGGCTCGCCAGCCCCAGCATTTT
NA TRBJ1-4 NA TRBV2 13 CASNRGANEKLFF TGTGCCAGCAACCGGGGGGCTAATGAAAAACTGTTTTTT
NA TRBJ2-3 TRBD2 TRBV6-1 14 CASSETSGYKTQYF TGTGCCAGCAGTGAAACTAGCGGGTACAAAACGCAGTATTTT
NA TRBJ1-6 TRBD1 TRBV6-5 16 CASSYGKGAYNSPLHF TGTGCCAGCAGTTACGGGAAGGGGGCTTATAATTCACCCCTCCACTTT
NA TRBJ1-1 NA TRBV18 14 CASSPRQENTEAFF TGTGCCAGCTCACCGCGACAGGAGAACACTGAAGCTTTCTTT
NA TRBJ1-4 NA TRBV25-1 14 CASSGTEEGEKLFF TGTGCCAGCAGTGGGACAGAAGAGGGCGAAAAACTGTTTTTT
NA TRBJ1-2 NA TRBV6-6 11 CASTPGGGYTF TGTGCCAGCACCCCGGGGGGTGGCTACACCTTC